The present T cell receptor beta chain was sequenced within a study of blood T cells in healthy people across ages. V lost 7 bases, J lost 3 bases, and 12 bases lay in between. CDR3 length: 14 amino acids. A sample-barcoded 5' primer and a J-beta primer mix were used in a second PCR of roughly 6 to 11 cycles. TCRdb reanalysed the 5' RACE reads using MiXCR and keeps one entry per CDR3 protein. The sample yields about 510,000 distinct CDR3 sequences, 27% seen once. This same sample was also part of a study on T cells of mothers and their children.

This TCR was sampled from a boy aged 2 to 9 in good health. Sequenced material: blood. The chain combines TRBV12-3 or TRBV12-4 with TRBJ2-2; tentative D call: TRBD1 (6 bases). The CDR3 nucleotides are TGTGCCAGCACCCAGGACAGCTACACCGGGGAGCTGTTTTTT. Amino acid sequence: CASTQDSYTGELFF.